This T cell receptor (beta chain) was documented in a study of blood T cell repertoires in COVID-19. Study-level information: COVID-19 samples, acute and convalescent, were from the United States, Italy and Spain. PBMCs, B-cell-depleted T cells, or T cells provided the cDNA or gDNA that made up the material.

Trimming took 5 bases from V and 4 from J; bases not matched to a gene: 4. From germline, CDR1 is SNHLY and CDR2 FYNNEI. This CDR3 region has 14 residues. In the source study's methods: Estimation of nucleated cell counts relied on the amplification of reference gene primers. Some clones are missing from TCRdb's copy, which holds only in-frame ones; the method was immunoSEQ multiplex PCR. V, J and clone size derive from that table, while D and trimming were established from the DNA sequence. The top ten clones hold about 3.5% of a sample with 150,000 to 200,000 clones, 86% of them seen once. This clonotype originated in a man in his 70s with acute or convalescent COVID-19. The V gene is TRBV2, the J gene TRBJ2-5; 10 bases agree with TRBD2. The specimen was peripheral blood. DNA of the CDR3: TGTGCCAGCAGTAGCGGGAGGGGAGGAGAGACCCAGTACTTC. It encodes CASSSGRGGETQYF.